This record concerns one T cell receptor (beta chain) sequence. Antigen unknown. General study findings and limits: Tumor Treg TCRs overlapped most with tumor naive CD4+ cells.

TCRdb called the 5' RACE reads again in MiXCR, with one record for every CDR3 protein. Among some 40,000 distinct CDR3 sequences, approximately 23% were seen once, and the ten largest hold 3.5% to 4.5%. V shed 4 bases and J 3 bases; nucleotides not matched to a gene: 4. The CDR3 length is 15 residues. Germline CDR1 and CDR2: MNHNS and SASEGT. Tregs were sorted as CD4+CD25+CD127-/low cells. Sequencing was carried out using Tregs sorted from a lymph node. The chain couples TRBV6-1 to TRBJ2-7; 12 bases agree with TRBD1. The receptor comes from a female donor with breast cancer. CDR3 coding DNA: TGTGCCAGCAGTGGCCGGGACAGGGGGCTCTACGAGCAGTACTTC. This translates into CASSGRDRGLYEQYF.